This entry lists 5 T cell receptor beta chains sequenced from one sample in a study of T-cell reconstitution after alpha-beta-depleted transplantation in children. Unique molecular identifiers featured in how the TCRbeta library was prepared. One entry per CDR3 protein results from TCRdb running MiXCR on the PCR reads. The sample carries around 230,000 distinct CDR3 sequences, around a sixth recorded once. The starting material was PBMCs, mostly from graft donor cells, obtained 360 days after TCRalphabeta/CD19-depleted stem cell transplant. These receptors originate from a male patient under 10 years old who had a stem cell transplant for acute lymphoblastic leukemia, so the T cells may come from the graft donor.

This clonotype was counted only a few times. This chain links TRBV5-1 with TRBJ1-2, with 7 bases matching TRBD1. Germline trimming cut 5 bases from V and 8 bases from J; bases unmatched to any gene: 15. The CDR3 is 15 residues long. Germline CDR1 is SGHRS and CDR2 is YFSETQ. This CDR3 reads CASSLTTRGSNGYTF. The CDR3 DNA follows: TGCGCCAGCAGTTTAACGACCAGGGGGAGTAACGGCTACACCTTC.

This clonotype has a handful of counts. The chain uses TRBV12-3 or TRBV12-4 and TRBJ1-5, with D possibly TRBD1 on 5 matching bases. This CDR3 has 17 residues. Trimming took 6 bases from V and 10 from J, leaving 28 bases between them. DNA of the CDR3: TGTGCCAGCAGCTTCGGGACTCCGCCTCGTCAAGTCGGACCCCAGCATTTT. This codes for CASSFGTPPRQVGPQHF.

The rearrangement links TRBV7-9 to TRBJ2-1, with 9 bases that match TRBD2. Trimming took 5 bases from V and 5 from J; bases not matched to a gene: 16. Germline loops: CDR1 SEHNR, CDR2 FQNEAQ (reference sequence). The CDR3 is 18 amino acids. The CDR3 reads CASSPRGASGEDDNEQFF. The CDR3 nucleotides are TGTGCCAGCAGCCCACGGGGGGCTAGCGGGGAGGACGACAATGAGCAGTTCTTC.

The J gene is TRBJ2-7, the V gene TRBV7-2; D may match TRBD1 or TRBD2 (6 bases each). The CDR3 contains 15 residues. V was clipped by 8 bases and J by 0 bases, with 17 bases between them. The germline V gene has CDR1 SGHTA and CDR2 FQGNSA. CDR3 residues: CASELGGGSSYEQYF. For the CDR3, the DNA is TGTGCCAGCGAGCTGGGGGGCGGTAGCTCCTACGAGCAGTACTTC.

This chain links TRBV25-1 with TRBJ2-5; D remains ambiguous. V lost 4 bases and J lost 6, with 15 bases in between. The germline CDR1 and CDR2 sequences are MGHDK and SYGVNS. The CDR3 extends over 14 amino acids. The CDR3, as DNA: TGTGCCAGCAGTGCCAGGACGGAGAAGAAGACCCAGTACTTC. It yields the protein CASSARTEKKTQYF.